One sample yielded the 24 T cell receptor beta chains listed below, sequenced in a study of resident and recirculating memory T cells in vitiligo. The assay was immunoSEQ multiplex PCR, and TCRdb's table has in-frame clones only and misses some. The repertoire consists of about 45,000 clones, with about nine tenths occurring once and the leading ten covering over 3.5%. Specimen: blood. These receptors were taken from a male donor with vitiligo.

The chain has TRBV30 and TRBJ1-2; D ambiguous. This CDR3 has 12 amino acids. Germline CDR1 reads GTSNPN; CDR2 reads SVGIG (reference sequence). Trimming stripped 4 bases from V and 4 bases from J, with 10 bases between. CDR3 sequence reads: CAWTHSGYGYTF. CDR3 nucleotides: TGTGCCTGGACGCACAGTGGCTATGGCTACACCTTC.

The rearrangement uses TRBV5-1 and TRBJ1-2; D ambiguous. The CDR3 totals 14 residues. The germline CDR1 and CDR2 sequences are SGHRS and YFSETQ. V was pared by 7 bases and J by 8 bases, with 21 bases between. The CDR3, as DNA: TGCGCCAGCGGTGCCGGGGTTGCCCTGGGAGGCTACACCTTC. Translation gives CASGAGVALGGYTF.

This rearrangement joins TRBV18 to TRBJ2-5; 12 bases align to TRBD2. The CDR3 sequence is 17 residues long. V shed 5 bases and J 0 bases; nucleotides not matched to a gene: 7. Germline CDR1 is KGHSH and CDR2 is LQKENI. CDR3 sequence reads: CASSKTSGGSYQETQYF. CDR3 DNA: TGTGCCAGCTCAAAGACTAGCGGGGGATCGTACCAAGAGACCCAGTACTTC.

The chain has TRBV6-5 and TRBJ2-1, with no clear D. V was trimmed by 6 bases and J by 10 bases, leaving 13 bases between them. CDR3 length: 12 amino acids. Looked up from germline, CDR1 is MNHEY and CDR2 is SVGAGI. CDR3 nucleotides: TGTGCCAGCAGGTCCGGGTTGGCCGAGCAGTTCTTC. Protein sequence: CASRSGLAEQFF.

V and J are TRBV5-5 and TRBJ1-4; 7 nucleotides agree with TRBD1. CDR3 length: 16 amino acids. With 0 bases clipped from V and 8 bases from J, the junction kept 10 bases outside the gene matches. Germline V lookup: CDR1 SGHKS, CDR2 YYEKEE (reference sequence). The CDR3 sequence is CASSLVRQGPGEKLFF. The CDR3 coding sequence is TGTGCCAGCAGCTTGGTCCGACAGGGCCCGGGGGAAAAACTGTTTTTT.

The V call is TRBV29-1, the J call TRBJ1-3; D might be TRBD1 (5 bases). Germline V gene lookup returns CDR1 SQVTM and CDR2 ANQGSEA. This CDR3 is 14 amino acids long. Between the trimmed V and J ends, which lost 7 bases and 0 bases, there was a span of 13 bases. CDR3 nucleotide sequence: TGCAGCGCGCGTCGGACAATCTCTGGAAACACCATATATTTT. Amino acids: CSARRTISGNTIYF.

The CDR3 DNA reads TGTGCCAGCAGCGTAGCTTTGGCGGGGGCCGGCACCGGGGAGCTGTTTTTT. It yields the protein CASSVALAGAGTGELFF. The J gene is TRBJ2-2, the V gene TRBV9; D is possibly TRBD2 (7 bases). Germline CDR1 reads SGDLS; CDR2 reads YYNGEE. The germline V and J ends were trimmed by 0 bases and 4 bases, with 16 bases remaining between them. The CDR3 sequence is 17 residues long.

V and J are TRBV18 and TRBJ1-1; 9 nucleotides align to TRBD1. The CDR3 is 16 amino acids. Germline values: CDR1 KGHSH, CDR2 LQKENI. The V segment lost 5 bases and the J segment 1 base; nucleotides outside the gene matches: 8. CDR3 protein: CASSRGTGGPNTEAFF. CDR3 bases: TGTGCCAGCTCAAGGGGAACAGGGGGCCCGAACACTGAAGCTTTCTTT. Filled out from reference TRBV18 and TRBJ1-1, the complete variable domain reads NAGVMQNPRHLVRRRGQEARLRCSPMKGHSHVYWYRQLPEEGLKFMVYLQKENIIDESGMPKERFSAEFPKEGPSILRIQQVVRGDSAAYFCASSRGTGGPNTEAFFGQGTRLTVV.

The CDR3 is CASSSGTVNTEAFF. The CDR3 nucleotides are TGTGCCAGCAGCTCCGGGACAGTGAACACTGAAGCTTTCTTT. This chain links TRBV6-6 with TRBJ1-1; 7 bases agree with TRBD1. Per the germline V gene, CDR1 is MNHNY and CDR2 is SVGAGI (reference sequence). Trimming removed 6 bases from V and 0 bases from J; junction bases left unmatched: 4. The CDR3 spans 14 residues.

The gene calls are TRBV30 and TRBJ1-5; D is unresolved. The CDR3 contains 12 residues. The ends were cut back, 1 base at V and 6 bases at J, with 7 bases in the middle. Germline V gene data show CDR1 as GTSNPN and CDR2 as SVGIG (reference sequence). This CDR3 is CAWSGAAQPQHF. The CDR3 DNA reads as TGTGCCTGGAGTGGTGCGGCTCAGCCCCAGCATTTT.

The chain joins TRBV7-2 to TRBJ2-7, with D uncertain. Germline V gene sequence: CDR1 SGHTA, CDR2 FQGNSA. The CDR3 totals 13 residues. V was cut by 5 bases and J by 0 bases, with 8 bases left in between. The CDR3 nucleotides read TGTGCCAGCAGCCCCCCCGTCTCCTACGAGCAGTACTTC. Amino acids: CASSPPVSYEQYF.

The CDR3 is CASSERSNYGYTF. Here the CDR3 DNA reads TGTGCCAGCAGTGAGCGGTCCAACTATGGCTACACCTTC. The rearrangement joins TRBV27 to TRBJ1-2; unclear D gene. CDR1 is MNHEY and CDR2 is SMNVEV in the germline V gene (reference sequence). CDR3 length: 13 residues. V dropped 5 bases and J dropped 2 bases, with 9 bases sitting between them.

This chain links TRBV5-1 with TRBJ2-2; 7 bases align to TRBD2. Germline lookup yields CDR1 SGHRS and CDR2 YFSETQ. CDR3 length: 18 residues. V trimming: 3 bases; J trimming: 0 bases; junction bases outside the gene matches: 11. The CDR3 loop is CASSSFFRGESNTGELFF. CDR3 sequence (DNA): TGCGCCAGCAGCTCTTTCTTTCGGGGGGAATCGAACACCGGGGAGCTGTTTTTT.

The rearrangement uses TRBV4-2 and TRBJ2-3; 12 nucleotides line up with TRBD2. The junction had 5 bases not matched to a gene; V was cut back by 6 bases and J by 1 base. The CDR3 covers 16 residues. Looked up from germline, CDR1 is LGHNA and CDR2 is YNFKEQ. CDR3 sequence reads: CASRDRLAGGTDTQYF. The CDR3 DNA follows: TGTGCCAGCAGGGACCGACTAGCGGGGGGCACAGATACGCAGTATTTT.

V usage is TRBV5-8 and J usage is TRBJ2-7; no clear D. The CDR3 loop spans 12 amino acids. Germline CDR1 SGHTS, CDR2 YDEGEE. Between the trimmed V and J ends, which lost 4 bases and 3 bases, there was a span of 8 bases. CDR3 amino acids: CASSLRHYEQYF. The CDR3, as DNA: TGTGCCAGCAGCCTCCGACACTACGAGCAGTACTTC. The full variable domain, its missing parts supplied by reference TRBV5-8 and TRBJ2-7, is EAGVTQSPTHLIKTRGQQATLRCSPISGHTSVYWYQQALGLGLQFLLWYDEGEERNRGNFPPRFSGRQFPNYSSELNVNALELEDSALYLCASSLRHYEQYFGPGTRLTVT.

The chain carries TRBV2 and TRBJ2-1; D is perhaps TRBD1 (8 bases). Per the germline V gene, CDR1 is SNHLY and CDR2 is FYNNEI. The V end was cut by 9 bases, the J end by 7 bases, with 13 bases between. This CDR3 has 12 residues. The CDR3 loop reads CARTGGVNEQFF. The CDR3 coding sequence is TGTGCCAGAACAGGGGGGGTAAATGAGCAGTTCTTC.

The chain combines TRBV30 with TRBJ2-7, with D tentatively TRBD2 (7 bases). This CDR3 region has 13 residues. The germline CDR1 and CDR2 sequences are GTSNPN and SVGIG (reference sequence). Trimming took off 0 bases at V and 5 bases at J, with 11 bases between the two ends. CDR3 DNA: TGTGCCTGGAGTGTATGGGGGGGCCACGAGCAGTACTTC. The encoded protein is CAWSVWGGHEQYF.

This chain connects TRBV2 to TRBJ2-5, with D possibly matching TRBD2 (5 bases). The germline V gene encodes CDR1 SNHLY and CDR2 FYNNEI. V was clipped by 7 bases and J by 2 bases, with 11 bases between them. The CDR3 length is 13 residues. In DNA form, the CDR3 reads TGTGCCAGCACCGGGATTCCTCAAGAGACCCAGTACTTC. Protein product: CASTGIPQETQYF.

V gene TRBV7-2 combines with J gene TRBJ2-3; 9 bases match TRBD2. Per the germline V gene, CDR1 is SGHTA and CDR2 is FQGNSA. V dropped 2 bases and J dropped 0; count of bases not matched to a gene: 0. The CDR3 spans 15 residues. The CDR3 loop is CASSLLAGSTDTQYF. For the CDR3, the DNA is TGTGCCAGCAGCTTACTAGCGGGGAGCACAGATACGCAGTATTTT. Together with reference TRBV7-2 and TRBJ2-3, the CDR3 gives the full variable domain: GAGVSQSPSNKVTEKGKDVELRCDPISGHTALYWYRQSLGQGLEFLIYFQGNSAPDKSGLPSDRFSAERTGGSVSTLTIQRTQQEDSAVYLCASSLLAGSTDTQYFGPGTRLTVL.

The genes are TRBV4-3 and TRBJ2-3; TRBD2 aligns across 8 bases. Germline V gene lookup returns CDR1 LGHNA and CDR2 YSLEER. V was clipped by 3 bases and J by 2 bases; unmatched bases: 10. This CDR3 comprises 17 residues. CDR3 in amino acids: CASSQEGRGAATDTQYF. DNA for the CDR3: TGCGCCAGCAGCCAGGAAGGGCGGGGGGCGGCCACAGATACGCAGTATTTT.

V is TRBV19 and J is TRBJ1-5, with no clear D. V was clipped by 6 bases and J by 2 bases, with 17 bases between them. Per the germline V gene, CDR1 is LNHDA and CDR2 is SQIVND (reference sequence). CDR3 length: 16 residues. In nucleotides, the CDR3 is TGTGCCAGTAGCTATCACCGGTCAGGTGGCAATCAGCCCCAGCATTTT. Protein: CASSYHRSGGNQPQHF.

This sequence joins TRBV7-2 and TRBJ2-7; D gene uncertain. The CDR3 length is 13 residues. V was shortened by 6 bases and J by 5 bases, with 14 bases between the two germline ends. Germline CDR1 is SGHTA and CDR2 is FQGNSA. The CDR3 DNA reads TGTGCCAGCAGTCCGCAACGACTCGACGAGCAGTACTTC. Translation: CASSPQRLDEQYF.

This clone was seen a few times. The chain couples TRBV10-3 to TRBJ1-4; 9 nucleotides align to TRBD1. Germline V gene data show CDR1 as ENHRY and CDR2 as SYGVKD. Trimming removed 0 bases from V and 7 bases from J; junction bases left unmatched: 6. The CDR3 sequence is 16 residues long. Written as DNA, the CDR3 is TGTGCCATCAGTGAGTCCCGGGACAGGGCAATTGAAAAACTGTTTTTT. Translating gives CAISESRDRAIEKLFF.

The rearrangement links TRBV7-2 to TRBJ2-1; 7 bases map to TRBD1. This CDR3 contains 16 residues. V was pared by 0 bases and J by 9 bases, with 11 bases of the junction left unmatched. Germline-derived CDR1 and CDR2 are SGHTA and FQGNSA. CDR3 nucleotide sequence: TGTGCCAGCAGCTTAGCGGGCACAGGGGTCCGGGGTGAGCAGTTCTTC. It encodes CASSLAGTGVRGEQFF. The whole variable domain, remainder taken from reference TRBV7-2 and TRBJ2-1, is GAGVSQSPSNKVTEKGKDVELRCDPISGHTALYWYRQSLGQGLEFLIYFQGNSAPDKSGLPSDRFSAERTGGSVSTLTIQRTQQEDSAVYLCASSLAGTGVRGEQFFGPGTRLTVL.